The 18 T cell receptor beta chains below come from one sample, sequenced in a study of cytomegalovirus exposure and HLA in healthy donors. It was with 60 Vbeta and 13 Jbeta primers that the PCR ran. The protocol was immunoSEQ multiplex PCR, while the TCRdb copy is restricted to in-frame clones and leaves out a portion. The sample consists of 150,000 to 200,000 clones, around 83% of them appearing once. Specimen: PBMCs. The source is a man aged 50 or older in good health and CMV-seropositive.

The V call is TRBV29-1, the J call TRBJ2-1, with TRBD2 matching 15 bases. This CDR3 has 18 residues. The ends lost 4 bases at V and 1 base at J; junction bases unmatched: 8. Per germline, CDR1 SQVTM and CDR2 ANQGSEA. The DNA for the CDR3 is TGCAGCGTTGGGGGACTAGCGGGGGGTCGCTTTTCCTACAATGAGCAGTTCTTC. It yields the protein CSVGGLAGGRFSYNEQFF.

The gene calls are TRBV9 and TRBJ2-3, with D possibly TRBD1 on 6 matching bases. The ends were cut back, 1 base at V and 2 bases at J, with 11 bases in the middle. Germline CDR1 is SGDLS and CDR2 is YYNGEE. The CDR3 covers 15 residues. The CDR3 region has the DNA TGTGCCAGCAGCGTAACCACAGGGTTCACAGATACGCAGTATTTT. This encodes CASSVTTGFTDTQYF. Full variable domain (outside the CDR3, taken from reference TRBV9 and TRBJ2-3): DSGVTQTPKHLITATGQRVTLRCSPRSGDLSVYWYQQSLDQGLQFLIQYYNGEERAKGNILERFSAQQFPDLHSELNLSSLELGDSALYFCASSVTTGFTDTQYFGPGTRLTVL.

This rearrangement joins TRBV29-1 to TRBJ2-3; D is undetermined. The V end was cut by 4 bases, the J end by 4 bases, with 12 bases between. Germline CDR1 and CDR2: SQVTM and ANQGSEA. The CDR3 covers 13 residues. The CDR3 loop reads CSVGNLRSDTQYF. DNA of the CDR3: TGCAGCGTTGGTAACCTTCGGTCAGATACGCAGTATTTT.

This chain joins TRBV18 and TRBJ1-3; 9 bases align to TRBD1. Germline lookup yields CDR1 KGHSH and CDR2 LQKENI. V shed 3 bases, J shed 0 bases, and the junction held 12 bases outside the gene matches. This CDR3 comprises 19 residues. In nucleotides, the CDR3 is TGTGCCAGCTCACCGCGGACAGGGGATGGACTCCACTCTGGAAACACCATATATTTT. Translating gives CASSPRTGDGLHSGNTIYF.

This clone has just a few counts. V gene TRBV28 combines with J gene TRBJ1-2, with 7 bases aligning to TRBD1. CDR1 is MDHEN and CDR2 is SYDVKM in the germline V gene. This CDR3 region has 17 residues. V was pared by 5 bases and J by 1 base, with 13 bases of the junction left unmatched. The chain's CDR3 is CASSDLGQTNYNYGYTF. CDR3 DNA: TGTGCCAGCAGTGACCTGGGACAGACTAACTATAACTATGGCTACACCTTC.

This rearrangement joins TRBV11-3 to TRBJ1-2; 10 bases are shared with TRBD1. Trimming took 6 bases from V and 6 from J; bases not matched to a gene: 4. The germline gives CDR1 SGHNT, CDR2 YENEEA. CDR3 length: 13 amino acids. CDR3 protein: CASRQTGGDGYTF. The CDR3 DNA sequence: TGTGCCAGCAGGCAGACAGGGGGCGATGGCTACACCTTC. Complete variable domain (other parts from reference TRBV11-3 and TRBJ1-2): EAGVVQSPRYKIIEKKQPVAFWCNPISGHNTLYWYLQNLGQGPELLIRYENEEAVDDSQLPKDRFSAERLKGVDSTLKIQPAELGDSAVYLCASRQTGGDGYTFGSGTRLTVV.

V usage is TRBV10-3 and J usage is TRBJ2-5; 10 bases are a match to TRBD2. V was clipped by 7 bases and J by 5 bases; unmatched bases: 13. This CDR3 region has 16 residues. Germline V CDR1 and CDR2: ENHRY, SYGVKD. DNA of the CDR3: TGTGCCATCAAGGGCGTGCTAGCGGGAGAGGTGGAGACCCAGTACTTC. Its protein is CAIKGVLAGEVETQYF.

The count of this clone is one. This rearrangement joins TRBV4-2 to TRBJ1-1; D is possibly TRBD1 (5 bases). This CDR3 comprises 14 residues. CDR1 is LGHNA, CDR2 YNFKEQ, per germline. The ends were cut back, 4 bases at V and 3 bases at J, with 12 bases in the middle. As DNA, the CDR3 is TGTGCCAGCAGCCTCGAAGGAGGGGACACTGAAGCTTTCTTT. Its translation is CASSLEGGDTEAFF.

V gene TRBV29-1 combines with J gene TRBJ1-2; 7 bases match TRBD1. The CDR3 is 13 residues long. Germline V gene lookup returns CDR1 SQVTM and CDR2 ANQGSEA. V was pared by 4 bases and J by 0 bases, with 2 bases of the junction left unmatched. The CDR3 region has the DNA TGCAGCGTTGGGGACAGAACTAACTATGGCTACACCTTC. Its translation: CSVGDRTNYGYTF.

The rearrangement links TRBV5-6 to TRBJ2-7, with 7 bases aligning to TRBD1. V was clipped by 3 bases and J by 6 bases; unmatched bases: 6. This CDR3 spans 13 amino acids. Germline loops: CDR1 SGHDT, CDR2 YYEEEE. The CDR3 bases are TGTGCCAGCAGCTCTCCCTGGGACAGCGAGCAGTACTTC. Protein sequence: CASSSPWDSEQYF. Full variable domain (outside the CDR3, taken from reference TRBV5-6 and TRBJ2-7): DAGVTQSPTHLIKTRGQQVTLRCSPKSGHDTVSWYQQALGQGPQFIFQYYEEEERQRGNFPDRFSGHQFPNYSSELNVNALLLGDSALYLCASSSPWDSEQYFGPGTRLTVT.

The V and J genes are TRBV9 and TRBJ2-5; D possibly corresponds to TRBD1 (7 bases). The CDR3 has 14 residues. V was clipped by 4 bases and J by 3 bases, with 13 bases between them. The germline CDR1 and CDR2 sequences are SGDLS and YYNGEE. CDR3 DNA: TGTGCCAGCAGCCCAGGGGGGACAGAAGAGACCCAGTACTTC. This sequence encodes CASSPGGTEETQYF.

The rearrangement links TRBV7-6 to TRBJ1-1; 9 bases agree with TRBD1. J lost 4 bases, V lost 7 bases, and 7 bases had no gene match. Germline V gene lookup returns CDR1 SGHVS and CDR2 FNYEAQ. The CDR3 is 14 amino acids. The CDR3 sequence: CASKSGQGGTEAFF. Written as DNA, the CDR3 is TGTGCCAGCAAATCGGGACAGGGAGGCACTGAAGCTTTCTTT.

The chain combines TRBV7-3 with TRBJ1-6, with a tentative D call TRBD1 (5 bases). Looked up from germline, CDR1 is SGHTA and CDR2 is FQGTGA. The V gene lost 1 base and the J gene lost 7 bases, with 11 bases spanning the gap. The CDR3 consists of 15 residues. CDR3 bases: TGTGCCAGCAGCTTAAGTCCAGGGTGGAATTCACCCCTCCACTTT. It specifies CASSLSPGWNSPLHF.

The table lists this clone with a count of one. V gene TRBV6-5 combines with J gene TRBJ2-3, with 9 positions matching TRBD1. The CDR3 is made up of 14 amino acids. J gave up 2 bases and V 6 bases, and 3 bases lay outside the gene matches. Germline V gene sequence: CDR1 MNHEY, CDR2 SVGAGI. This CDR3 is CASSRDRDTDTQYF. In DNA form, the CDR3 reads TGTGCCAGCAGCCGGGACAGGGACACAGATACGCAGTATTTT.

This rearrangement joins TRBV13 to TRBJ2-1; 9 nucleotides agree with TRBD2. Unmatched junction bases numbered 12, after V lost 8 bases and J lost 10 bases. The germline V gene encodes CDR1 PRHDT and CDR2 FYEKMQ (reference sequence). The CDR3 has 14 amino acids. In DNA form, the CDR3 reads TGTGCCAGCGTAGCGGGGGCCCTATCGGGAGAGCAGTTCTTC. This sequence encodes CASVAGALSGEQFF.

This clone was recorded a few times. J is TRBJ1-3 and V is TRBV20-1; D is unresolved. The CDR3 consists of 11 residues. Germline V gene data show CDR1 as DFQATT and CDR2 as SNEGSKA (reference sequence). Trimming pared 3 bases from V and 4 bases from J, leaving 4 bases between. In DNA form, the CDR3 reads TGCAGTGCTAGTGCGGGAAACACCATATATTTT. Protein: CSASAGNTIYF.

The V gene is TRBV27, the J gene TRBJ2-2; D gene ambiguous. CDR3 length: 14 amino acids. The V gene's germline CDR1 is MNHEY and CDR2 SMNVEV (reference sequence). Trimming took 5 bases from V and 6 from J, leaving 13 bases between them. The CDR3 nucleotides read TGTGCCAGCAGTATTACCACAGATCCCGGGGAGCTGTTTTTT. Translated, it gives CASSITTDPGELFF.

The chain employs TRBV5-5 and TRBJ2-7; 10 bases are a match to TRBD1. The CDR3 extends over 16 amino acids. Germline CDR1 is SGHKS and CDR2 is YYEKEE (reference sequence). V shed 4 bases, J shed 2 bases, and the junction held 9 bases outside the gene matches. The CDR3 spells CASSRGSGTGAYEQYF. The CDR3 nucleotides read TGTGCCAGCAGCCGAGGTTCCGGGACAGGGGCCTACGAGCAGTACTTC.